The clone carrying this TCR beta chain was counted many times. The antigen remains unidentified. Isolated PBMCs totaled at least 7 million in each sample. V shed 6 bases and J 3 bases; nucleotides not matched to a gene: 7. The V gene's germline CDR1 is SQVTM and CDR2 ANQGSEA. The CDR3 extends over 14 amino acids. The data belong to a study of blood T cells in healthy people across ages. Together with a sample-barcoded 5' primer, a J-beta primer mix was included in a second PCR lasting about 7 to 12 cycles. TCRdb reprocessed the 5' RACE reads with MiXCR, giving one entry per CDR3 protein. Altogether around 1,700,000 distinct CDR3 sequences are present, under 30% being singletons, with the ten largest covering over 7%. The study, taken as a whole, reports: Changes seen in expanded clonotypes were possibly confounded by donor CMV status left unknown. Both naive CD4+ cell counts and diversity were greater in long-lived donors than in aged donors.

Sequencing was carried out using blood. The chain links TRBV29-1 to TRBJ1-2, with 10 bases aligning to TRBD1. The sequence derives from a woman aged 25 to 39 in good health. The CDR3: CSVTGGLPYYGYTF. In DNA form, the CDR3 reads TGCAGCGTGACAGGGGGCCTACCTTACTATGGCTACACCTTC.